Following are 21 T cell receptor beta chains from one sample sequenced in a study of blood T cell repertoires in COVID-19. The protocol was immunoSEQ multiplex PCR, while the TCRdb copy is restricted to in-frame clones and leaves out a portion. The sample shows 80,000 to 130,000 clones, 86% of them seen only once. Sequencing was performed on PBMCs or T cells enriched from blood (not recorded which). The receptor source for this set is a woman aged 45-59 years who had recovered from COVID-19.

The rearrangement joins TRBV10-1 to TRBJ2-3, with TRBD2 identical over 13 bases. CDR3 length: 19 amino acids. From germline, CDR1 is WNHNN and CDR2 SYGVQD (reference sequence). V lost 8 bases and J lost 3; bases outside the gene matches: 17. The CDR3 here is CASHTTSGGHLLSTDTQYF. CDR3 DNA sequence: TGCGCCAGCCACACGACTAGCGGGGGGCACCTACTTTCTACAGATACGCAGTATTTT.

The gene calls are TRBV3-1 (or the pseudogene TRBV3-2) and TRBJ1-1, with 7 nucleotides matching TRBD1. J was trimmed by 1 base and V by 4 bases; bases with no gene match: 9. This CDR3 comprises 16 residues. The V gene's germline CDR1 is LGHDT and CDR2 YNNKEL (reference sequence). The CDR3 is CASSLLGQLRNTEAFF. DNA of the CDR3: TGTGCCAGCAGCCTTCTGGGACAGCTCAGGAACACTGAAGCTTTCTTT.

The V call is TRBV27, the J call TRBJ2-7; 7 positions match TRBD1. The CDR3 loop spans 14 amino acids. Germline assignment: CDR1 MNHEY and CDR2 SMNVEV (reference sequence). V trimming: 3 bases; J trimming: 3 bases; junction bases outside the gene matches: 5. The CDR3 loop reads CASSLRQGVYEQYF. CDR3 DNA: TGTGCCAGCAGTTTGCGACAGGGAGTCTACGAGCAGTACTTC.

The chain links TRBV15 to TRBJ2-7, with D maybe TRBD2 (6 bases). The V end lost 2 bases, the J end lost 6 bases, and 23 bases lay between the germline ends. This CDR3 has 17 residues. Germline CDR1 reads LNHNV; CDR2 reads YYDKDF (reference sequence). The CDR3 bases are TGTGCCACCAGCAGAAGTATAAATAGCGGAACCACTGGCGAGCAGTACTTC. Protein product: CATSRSINSGTTGEQYF. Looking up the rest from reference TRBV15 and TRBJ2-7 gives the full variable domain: DAMVIQNPRYQVTQFGKPVTLSCSQTLNHNVMYWYQQKSSQAPKLLFHYYDKDFNNEADTPDNFQSRRPNTSFCFLDIRSPGLGDTAMYLCATSRSINSGTTGEQYFGPGTRLTVT.

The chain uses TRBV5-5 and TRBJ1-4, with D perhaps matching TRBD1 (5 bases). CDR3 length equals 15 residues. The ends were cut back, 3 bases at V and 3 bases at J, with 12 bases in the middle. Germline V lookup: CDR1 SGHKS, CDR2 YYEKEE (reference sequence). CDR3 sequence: CASSSHWGSNEKLFF. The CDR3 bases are TGTGCCAGCAGCTCCCATTGGGGCTCTAATGAAAAACTGTTTTTT.

The CDR3 DNA reads as TGTGCCAGCGGAAAAAGGGCGGGGGAAGAGACCCAGTACTTC. It yields the protein CASGKRAGEETQYF. The V call is TRBV3-1 (or the pseudogene TRBV3-2), the J call TRBJ2-5; TRBD2 aligns across 7 bases. After removal of 8 bases from V and 3 bases from J, the junction contained 9 bases not matched to a gene. CDR3 length: 14 amino acids. In germline, CDR1 is LGHDT, CDR2 YNNKEL (reference sequence).

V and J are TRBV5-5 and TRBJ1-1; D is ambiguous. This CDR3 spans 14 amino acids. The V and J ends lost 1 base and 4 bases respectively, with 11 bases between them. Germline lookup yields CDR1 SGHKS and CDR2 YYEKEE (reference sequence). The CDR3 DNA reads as TGTGCCAGCAGCTTGTATCTCGCGGGCACTGAAGCTTTCTTT. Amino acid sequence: CASSLYLAGTEAFF. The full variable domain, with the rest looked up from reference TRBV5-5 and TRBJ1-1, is DAGVTQSPTHLIKTRGQQVTLRCSPISGHKSVSWYQQVLGQGPQFIFQYYEKEERGRGNFPDRFSARQFPNYSSELNVNALLLGDSALYLCASSLYLAGTEAFFGQGTRLTVV.

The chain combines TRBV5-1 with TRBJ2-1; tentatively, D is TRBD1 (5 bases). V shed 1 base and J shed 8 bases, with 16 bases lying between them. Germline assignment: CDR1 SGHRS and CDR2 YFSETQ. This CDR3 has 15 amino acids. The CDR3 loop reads CASSLIGRVGYEQFF. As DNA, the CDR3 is TGCGCCAGCAGCTTGATCGGCAGGGTGGGGTATGAGCAGTTCTTC.

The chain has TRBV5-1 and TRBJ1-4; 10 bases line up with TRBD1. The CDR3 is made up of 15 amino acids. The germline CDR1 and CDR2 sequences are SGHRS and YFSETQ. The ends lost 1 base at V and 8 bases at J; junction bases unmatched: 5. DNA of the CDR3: TGCGCCAGCAGCTTGCTGGGACAGGGGTACGAAAAACTGTTTTTT. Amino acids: CASSLLGQGYEKLFF.

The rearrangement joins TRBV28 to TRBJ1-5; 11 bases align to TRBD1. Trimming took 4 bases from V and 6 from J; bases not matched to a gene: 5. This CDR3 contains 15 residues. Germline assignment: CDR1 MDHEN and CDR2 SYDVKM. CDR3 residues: CASSSGQGVGQPQHF. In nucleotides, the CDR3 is TGTGCCAGCAGTTCGGGACAGGGGGTAGGTCAGCCCCAGCATTTT. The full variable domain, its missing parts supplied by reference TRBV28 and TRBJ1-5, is DVKVTQSSRYLVKRTGEKVFLECVQDMDHENMFWYRQDPGLGLRLIYFSYDVKMKEKGDIPEGYSVSREKKERFSLILESASTNQTSMYLCASSSGQGVGQPQHFGDGTRLSIL.

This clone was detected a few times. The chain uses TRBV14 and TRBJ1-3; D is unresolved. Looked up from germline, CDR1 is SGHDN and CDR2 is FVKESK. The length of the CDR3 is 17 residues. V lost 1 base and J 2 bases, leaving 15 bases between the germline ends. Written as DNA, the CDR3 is TGTGCCAGCAGCCAAGGTCCACGGGAATTAGCTGGAAACACCATATATTTT. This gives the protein CASSQGPRELAGNTIYF.

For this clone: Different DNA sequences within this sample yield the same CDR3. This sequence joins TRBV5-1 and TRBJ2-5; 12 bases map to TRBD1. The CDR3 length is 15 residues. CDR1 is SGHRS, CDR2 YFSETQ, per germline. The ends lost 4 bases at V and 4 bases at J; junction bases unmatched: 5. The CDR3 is CASSTGQGAGETQYF. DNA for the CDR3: TGCGCCAGCAGCACGGGACAGGGGGCGGGAGAGACCCAGTACTTC.

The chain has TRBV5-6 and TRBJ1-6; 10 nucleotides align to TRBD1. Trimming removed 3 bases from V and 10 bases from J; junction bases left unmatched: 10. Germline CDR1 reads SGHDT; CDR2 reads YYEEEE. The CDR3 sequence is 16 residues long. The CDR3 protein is CASSWGDRGMLSPLHF. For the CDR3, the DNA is TGTGCCAGCAGCTGGGGGGACAGGGGAATGTTATCACCCCTCCACTTT.

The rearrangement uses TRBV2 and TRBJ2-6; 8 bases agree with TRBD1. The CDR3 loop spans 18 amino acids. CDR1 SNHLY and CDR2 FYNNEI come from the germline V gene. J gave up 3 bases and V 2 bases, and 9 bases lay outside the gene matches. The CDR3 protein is CASSESGQGVFGANVLTF. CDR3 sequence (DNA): TGTGCCAGCAGTGAATCAGGACAGGGAGTTTTTGGGGCCAACGTCCTGACTTTC.

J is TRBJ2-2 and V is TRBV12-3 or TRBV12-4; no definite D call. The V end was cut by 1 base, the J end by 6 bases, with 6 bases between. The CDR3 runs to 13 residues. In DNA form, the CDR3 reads TGTGCCAGCAGTTTAGTGTCGGCCGGGGAGCTGTTTTTT. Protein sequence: CASSLVSAGELFF.

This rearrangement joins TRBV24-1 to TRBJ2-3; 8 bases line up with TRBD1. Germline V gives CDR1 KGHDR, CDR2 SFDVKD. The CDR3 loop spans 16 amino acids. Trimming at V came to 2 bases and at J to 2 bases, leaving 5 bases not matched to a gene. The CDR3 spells CATSDSRQGITDTQYF. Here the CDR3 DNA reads TGTGCCACCAGTGATTCCCGACAGGGGATCACAGATACGCAGTATTTT.

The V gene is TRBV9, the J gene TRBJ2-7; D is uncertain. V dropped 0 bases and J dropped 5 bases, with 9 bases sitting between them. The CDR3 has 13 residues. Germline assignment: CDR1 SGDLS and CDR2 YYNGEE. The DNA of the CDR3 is TGTGCCAGCAGCGTAGGAGAGGAAAACGAGCAGTACTTC. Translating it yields CASSVGEENEQYF.

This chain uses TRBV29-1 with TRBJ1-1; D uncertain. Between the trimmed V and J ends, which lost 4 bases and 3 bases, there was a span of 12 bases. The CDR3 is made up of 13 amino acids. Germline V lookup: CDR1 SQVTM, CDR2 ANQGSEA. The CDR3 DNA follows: TGCAGCGTTGGATACGGGTCGTACACTGAAGCTTTCTTT. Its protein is CSVGYGSYTEAFF. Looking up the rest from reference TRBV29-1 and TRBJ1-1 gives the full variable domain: SAVISQKPSRDICQRGTSLTIQCQVDSQVTMMFWYRQQPGQSLTLIATANQGSEATYESGFVIDKFPISRPNLTFSTLTVSNMSPEDSSIYLCSVGYGSYTEAFFGQGTRLTVV.

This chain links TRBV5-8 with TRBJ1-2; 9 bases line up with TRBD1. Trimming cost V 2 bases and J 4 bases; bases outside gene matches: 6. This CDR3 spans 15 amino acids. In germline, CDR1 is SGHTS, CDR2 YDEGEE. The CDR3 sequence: CASSFDRGTGYGYTF. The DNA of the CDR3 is TGTGCCAGCAGCTTTGACAGGGGGACCGGCTATGGCTACACCTTC.

Written as DNA, the CDR3 is TGTGCCAGCTCCTGGTTTAGCGGGGGGGCTAATGAGCAGTTCTTC. This gives the protein CASSWFSGGANEQFF. This sequence joins TRBV5-4 and TRBJ2-1, with TRBD2 identical over 11 bases. V shed 7 bases, J shed 7 bases, and the junction held 10 bases outside the gene matches. Looked up from germline, CDR1 is SGHNT and CDR2 is YYREEE (reference sequence). The CDR3 loop spans 15 amino acids.

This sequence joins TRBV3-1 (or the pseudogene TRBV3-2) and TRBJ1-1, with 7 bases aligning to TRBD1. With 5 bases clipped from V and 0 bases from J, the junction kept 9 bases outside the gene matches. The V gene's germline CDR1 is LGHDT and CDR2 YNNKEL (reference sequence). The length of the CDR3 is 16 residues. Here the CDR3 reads CASSSMDRTMNTEAFF. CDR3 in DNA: TGTGCCAGCAGCTCAATGGACAGGACCATGAACACTGAAGCTTTCTTT.